This entry lists 9 T cell receptor beta chains sequenced from one sample in a study of blood T cell repertoires in COVID-19. TCRdb's table, derived via immunoSEQ multiplex PCR, lists solely in-frame clones and lacks some. The sample gives tens of thousands of clones, around nine tenths of which show up once; approximately 8% is in the top ten. The specimen was peripheral blood. These receptor sequences come from a human donor in a cohort sampled during active COVID-19.

The chain employs TRBV25-1 and TRBJ2-7; D is perhaps TRBD2 (5 bases). Germline V gene data show CDR1 as MGHDK and CDR2 as SYGVNS. The germline V and J ends were trimmed by 2 bases and 5 bases, with 13 bases remaining between them. The CDR3 covers 14 residues. CDR3 protein: CASSESGGRNEQYF. In DNA form, the CDR3 reads TGTGCCAGCAGTGAAAGCGGTGGGCGAAACGAGCAGTACTTC.

V and J are TRBV7-8 and TRBJ2-7; 8 bases match TRBD2. V lost 5 bases to trimming and J lost 7 bases; unmatched junction nucleotides: 19. Germline CDR1 and CDR2: SGHVS and FQNEAQ. The CDR3 runs to 17 residues. In DNA form, the CDR3 reads TGTGCCAGCAGCCCCCGCAGGAGCGGGGGTTCTCTACGGGAGCAGTACTTC. This translates into CASSPRRSGGSLREQYF.

V usage is TRBV11-2 and J usage is TRBJ2-7, with TRBD1 matching 10 bases. The germline V gene encodes CDR1 SGHAT and CDR2 FQNNGV. The CDR3 spans 18 residues. J gave up 2 bases and V 3 bases, and 13 bases lay outside the gene matches. The CDR3 bases are TGTGCCAGCAGCTTCACCGGGACAGGGGTCACCATCCCCTACGAGCAGTACTTC. Protein sequence: CASSFTGTGVTIPYEQYF.

The V and J genes are TRBV3-1 (or the pseudogene TRBV3-2) and TRBJ1-6, with TRBD1 as a possible D gene (6 bases). This CDR3 is built from 16 residues. V dropped 0 bases and J dropped 8 bases, with 14 bases sitting between them. Germline V lookup: CDR1 LGHDT, CDR2 YNNKEL (reference sequence). The CDR3 sequence: CASSQDRGAFHSPLHF. CDR3 coding DNA: TGTGCCAGCAGCCAAGATCGGGGGGCGTTTCATTCACCCCTCCACTTT.

This rearrangement joins TRBV3-1 (or the pseudogene TRBV3-2) to TRBJ2-7; 10 nucleotides align to TRBD2. The CDR3 runs to 15 residues. Germline CDR1 is LGHDT and CDR2 is YNNKEL (reference sequence). Germline trimming cut 1 base from V and 2 bases from J; bases unmatched to any gene: 2. CDR3 in amino acids: CASSQVSGGAYEQYF. CDR3 sequence (DNA): TGTGCCAGCAGCCAAGTGAGCGGGGGGGCCTACGAGCAGTACTTC.

The V call is TRBV10-3, the J call TRBJ2-7; unclear D gene. CDR1 and CDR2 from the germline V gene are ENHRY and SYGVKD. V was pared by 2 bases and J by 3 bases, with 8 bases between. The CDR3 contains 13 residues. CDR3: CAISEQQSYEQYF. DNA for the CDR3: TGTGCCATCAGTGAGCAACAGAGCTACGAGCAGTACTTC.

The chain recombines TRBV11-2 with TRBJ1-1, with 7 positions matching TRBD1. The CDR3 length is 15 residues. J lost 2 bases, V lost 5 bases, and 8 bases had no gene match. The germline CDR1 and CDR2 sequences are SGHAT and FQNNGV. The CDR3 DNA reads TGTGCCAGCAGCCCATGGGACAGCCTTAACACTGAAGCTTTCTTT. Residues: CASSPWDSLNTEAFF. Filled out from reference TRBV11-2 and TRBJ1-1, the complete variable domain reads EAGVAQSPRYKIIEKRQSVAFWCNPISGHATLYWYQQILGQGPKLLIQFQNNGVVDDSQLPKDRFSAERLKGVDSTLKIQPAKLEDSAVYLCASSPWDSLNTEAFFGQGTRLTVV.

The rearrangement joins TRBV30 to TRBJ1-6, with D hard to call. Looked up from germline, CDR1 is GTSNPN and CDR2 is SVGIG (reference sequence). V lost 5 bases, J lost 7 bases, and 21 bases lay in between. The CDR3 covers 16 residues. Written as DNA, the CDR3 is TGTGCCTGGGATGGAGTGAAGAGTCCCGAAAATTCACCCCTCCACTTT. Translating gives CAWDGVKSPENSPLHF.

The chain links TRBV7-3 to TRBJ2-7, with TRBD1 identical over 9 bases. The CDR3 runs to 15 residues. The germline V gene has CDR1 SGHTA and CDR2 FQGTGA. V lost 2 bases and J lost 2; bases outside the gene matches: 4. This CDR3 is CASSLETGGAYEQYF. CDR3 in DNA: TGTGCCAGCAGCTTAGAGACAGGGGGGGCCTACGAGCAGTACTTC.